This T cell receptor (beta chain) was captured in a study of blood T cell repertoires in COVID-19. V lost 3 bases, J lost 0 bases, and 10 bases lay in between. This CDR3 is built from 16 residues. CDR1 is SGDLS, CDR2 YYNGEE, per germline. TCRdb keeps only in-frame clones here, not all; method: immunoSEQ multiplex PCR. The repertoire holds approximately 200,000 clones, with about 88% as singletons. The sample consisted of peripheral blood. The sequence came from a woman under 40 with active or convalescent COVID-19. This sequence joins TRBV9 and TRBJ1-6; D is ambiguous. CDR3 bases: TGTGCCAGCAGCGCCCACGGGAGCTCCTATAATTCACCCCTCCACTTT. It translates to CASSAHGSSYNSPLHF. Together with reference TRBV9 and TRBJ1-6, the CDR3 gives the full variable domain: DSGVTQTPKHLITATGQRVTLRCSPRSGDLSVYWYQQSLDQGLQFLIQYYNGEERAKGNILERFSAQQFPDLHSELNLSSLELGDSALYFCASSAHGSSYNSPLHFGNGTRLTVT.